This T cell receptor beta chain was retrieved from a study of blood T cells in healthy people across ages. Study-level results: Estimated diversity, derived from one million T cells, was regarded as an underestimate. The study found TCR beta diversity correlated strongly with naive T cell percentage.

This clonotype was observed a few times. What it binds is unknown. A J-beta primer mix and a sample-barcoded 5' primer were used in a second PCR of roughly 7 to 12 cycles. A template-switch adaptor with 12 random nucleotides tagged each cDNA molecule. One entry per CDR3 protein, called by TCRdb with MiXCR from the 5' RACE reads. This table has under 1,000,000 distinct CDR3 sequences, about 42% appearing once. Healthy Caucasian individuals from Russia aged about 6 to 90 were enrolled as donors. The TCR originated in an elderly man in good health. Specimen: blood.

The CDR3 DNA is TGTGCCAGCAGCCCTGGACTAGGGGTCACCGGGGAGCTGTTTTTT. Translated, it gives CASSPGLGVTGELFF. V is TRBV7-3 and J is TRBJ2-2; 7 bases align to TRBD2. J lost 4 bases, V lost 5 bases, and 7 bases had no gene match. Looked up from germline, CDR1 is SGHTA and CDR2 is FQGTGA. This CDR3 region has 15 residues.